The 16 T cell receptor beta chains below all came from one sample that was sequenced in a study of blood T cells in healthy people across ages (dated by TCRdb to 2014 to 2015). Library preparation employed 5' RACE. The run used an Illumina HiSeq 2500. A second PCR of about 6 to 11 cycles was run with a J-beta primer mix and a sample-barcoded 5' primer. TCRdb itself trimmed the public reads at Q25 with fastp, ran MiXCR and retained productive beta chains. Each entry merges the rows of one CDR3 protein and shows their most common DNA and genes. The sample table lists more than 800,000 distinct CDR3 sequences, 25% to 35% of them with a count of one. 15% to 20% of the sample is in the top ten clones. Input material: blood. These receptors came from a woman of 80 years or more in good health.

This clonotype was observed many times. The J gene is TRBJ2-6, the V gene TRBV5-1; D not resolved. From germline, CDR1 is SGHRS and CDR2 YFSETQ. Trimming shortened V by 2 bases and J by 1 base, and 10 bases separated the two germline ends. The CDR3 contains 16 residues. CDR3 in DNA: TGCGCCAGCAGCTTCGTCAGTTCGTCTGGGGCCAACGTCCTGACTTTC. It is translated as CASSFVSSSGANVLTF.

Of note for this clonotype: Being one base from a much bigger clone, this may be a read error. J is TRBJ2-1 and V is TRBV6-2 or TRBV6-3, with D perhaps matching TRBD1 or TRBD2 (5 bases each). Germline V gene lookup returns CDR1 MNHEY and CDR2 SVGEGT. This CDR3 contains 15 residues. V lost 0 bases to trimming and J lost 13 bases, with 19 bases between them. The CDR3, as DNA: TGTGCCAGCAGTTACTCGACGAGGGGATCAGAGACCCAGTTCTTC. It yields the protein CASSYSTRGSETQFF.

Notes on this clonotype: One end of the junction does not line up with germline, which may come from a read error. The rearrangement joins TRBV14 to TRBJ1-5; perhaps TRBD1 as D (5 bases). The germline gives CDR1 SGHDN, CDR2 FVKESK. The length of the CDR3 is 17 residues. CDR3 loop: CASSQVRDGYSNRPQHF. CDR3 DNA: TGTGCCAGCAGCCAAGTCCGGGACGGATATAGCAATCGGCCCCAGCATTTT.

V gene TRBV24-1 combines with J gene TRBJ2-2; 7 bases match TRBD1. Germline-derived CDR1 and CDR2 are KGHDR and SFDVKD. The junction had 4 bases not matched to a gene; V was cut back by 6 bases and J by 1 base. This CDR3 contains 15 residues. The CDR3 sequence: CATSNTGENTGELFF. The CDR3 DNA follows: TGTGCCACCAGTAACACAGGGGAGAACACCGGGGAGCTGTTTTTT.

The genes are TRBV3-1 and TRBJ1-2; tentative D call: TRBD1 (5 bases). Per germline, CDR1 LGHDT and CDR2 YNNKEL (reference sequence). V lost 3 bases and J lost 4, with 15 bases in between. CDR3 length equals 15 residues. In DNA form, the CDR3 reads TGTGCCAGCAGCCATCAGGGAGGTTCGAGCTATGGCTACACCTTC. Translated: CASSHQGGSSYGYTF.

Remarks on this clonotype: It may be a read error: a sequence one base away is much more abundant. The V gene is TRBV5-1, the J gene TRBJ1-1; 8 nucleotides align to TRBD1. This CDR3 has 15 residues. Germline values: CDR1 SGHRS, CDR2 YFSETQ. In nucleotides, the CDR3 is TGCGCCTGCAGCTTTTCCTCTGACAGGGGCACTGAAGCTTTCTTT. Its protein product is CACSFSSDRGTEAFF.

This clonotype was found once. The CDR3 DNA reads TGTGCCAGCAGCTCGACAGGGAAAAGAGGGCTAGCGAGTAGCACAGATACGCAGTATTTT. This sequence encodes CASSSTGKRGLASSTDTQYF. This chain uses TRBV2 with TRBJ2-3; the D gene is possibly TRBD1 (7 bases). The CDR3 sequence is 20 residues long. V was pared by 6 bases and J by 0 bases, with 28 bases between. Germline CDR1 SNHLY, CDR2 FYNNEI. Together with reference TRBV2 and TRBJ2-3, the CDR3 gives the full variable domain: EPEVTQTPSHQVTQMGQEVILRCVPISNHLYFYWYRQILGQKVEFLVSFYNNEISEKSEIFDDQFSVERPDGSNFTLKIRSTKLEDSAMYFCASSSTGKRGLASSTDTQYFGPGTRLTVL.

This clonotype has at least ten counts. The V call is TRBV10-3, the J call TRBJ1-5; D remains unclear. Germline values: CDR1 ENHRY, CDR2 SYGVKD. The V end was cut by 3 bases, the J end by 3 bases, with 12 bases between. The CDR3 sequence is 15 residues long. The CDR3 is CAISDRQTYNQPQHF. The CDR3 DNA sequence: TGTGCCATCAGTGATAGGCAGACATACAATCAGCCCCAGCATTTT.

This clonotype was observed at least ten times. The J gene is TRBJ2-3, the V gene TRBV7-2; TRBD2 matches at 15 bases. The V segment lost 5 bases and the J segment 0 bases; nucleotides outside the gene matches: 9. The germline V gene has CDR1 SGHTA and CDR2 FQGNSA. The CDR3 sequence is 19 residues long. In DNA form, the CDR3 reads TGTGCCAGCAGCCCCCCGGGACTAGCGGGGGGCTTAAGCACAGATACGCAGTATTTT. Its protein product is CASSPPGLAGGLSTDTQYF.

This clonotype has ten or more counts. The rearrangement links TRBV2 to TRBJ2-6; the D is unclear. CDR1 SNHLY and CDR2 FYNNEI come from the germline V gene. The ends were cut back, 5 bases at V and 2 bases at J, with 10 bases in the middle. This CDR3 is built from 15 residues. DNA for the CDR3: TGTGCCAGCAGTACAAGGAACACTGGGGCCAACGTCCTGACTTTC. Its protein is CASSTRNTGANVLTF.

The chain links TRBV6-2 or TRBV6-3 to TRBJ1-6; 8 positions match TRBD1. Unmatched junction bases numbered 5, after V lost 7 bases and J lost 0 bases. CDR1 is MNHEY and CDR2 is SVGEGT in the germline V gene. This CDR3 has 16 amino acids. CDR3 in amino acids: CASTRDRSSYNSPLHF. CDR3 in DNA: TGTGCCAGCACTCGGGACAGGAGCTCCTATAATTCACCCCTCCACTTT.

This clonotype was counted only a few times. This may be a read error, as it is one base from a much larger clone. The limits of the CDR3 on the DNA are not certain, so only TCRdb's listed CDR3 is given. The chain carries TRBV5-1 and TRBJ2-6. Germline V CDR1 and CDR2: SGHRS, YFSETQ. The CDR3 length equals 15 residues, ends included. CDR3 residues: CASSLVGTGANVRTF.

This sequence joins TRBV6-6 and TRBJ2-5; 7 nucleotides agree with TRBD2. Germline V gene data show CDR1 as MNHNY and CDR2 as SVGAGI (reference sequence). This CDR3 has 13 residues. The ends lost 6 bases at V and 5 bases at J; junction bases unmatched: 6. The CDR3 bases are TGTGCCAGCAGAAGGACTAGTTTCGAGACCCAGTACTTC. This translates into CASRRTSFETQYF.

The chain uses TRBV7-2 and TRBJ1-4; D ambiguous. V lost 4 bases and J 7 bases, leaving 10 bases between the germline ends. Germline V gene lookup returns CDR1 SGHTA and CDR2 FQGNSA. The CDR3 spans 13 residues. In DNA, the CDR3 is TGTGCCAGCAGCTGGGCATTAGGTGAAAAACTGTTTTTT. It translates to CASSWALGEKLFF.

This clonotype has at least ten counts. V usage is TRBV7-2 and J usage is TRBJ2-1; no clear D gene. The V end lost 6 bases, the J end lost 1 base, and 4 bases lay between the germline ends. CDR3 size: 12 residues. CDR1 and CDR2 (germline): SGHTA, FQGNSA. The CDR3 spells CASSASYNEQFF. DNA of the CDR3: TGTGCCAGCAGTGCATCCTACAATGAGCAGTTCTTC.

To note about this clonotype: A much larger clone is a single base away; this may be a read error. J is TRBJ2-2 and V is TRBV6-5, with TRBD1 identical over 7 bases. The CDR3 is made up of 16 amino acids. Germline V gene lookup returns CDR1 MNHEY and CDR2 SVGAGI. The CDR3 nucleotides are TGTGCCAGCAGTTACCATCGAGACAGGGTCACCGGGGAGCGGTTTTTT. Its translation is CASSYHRDRVTGERFF.